The rows below give T cell receptor beta chains drawn from one sample of a study of blood T cell repertoires in COVID-19. The protocol was immunoSEQ multiplex PCR, while the TCRdb copy is restricted to in-frame clones and leaves out a portion. This sample has 77,000 or so clones, with approximately 79% found just once. Sequencing input: peripheral blood. The receptors were gathered from a human donor with acute or convalescent COVID-19. The donor label of this sample is uncertain. CDR3s include the opening cysteine and the closing phenylalanine or tryptophan. Each record gives: clone size, J gene, V gene, D gene, CDR3 DNA, CDR3 protein. A D gene is named only where the DNA matches it firmly. Some rows have no size entry. The others give once, few or many, or a class for an expanded clone.

>few|TRBJ1-5|TRBV19|TRBD1
TGTGCCAGTAGAACCGGGACAGCTTATAGCAATCAGCCCCAGCATTTT
CASRTGTAYSNQPQHF
>once|TRBJ2-5|TRBV3-1/TRBV3-2|.
TGTGCCAGCAGCCAAGTACCGGGTCAGAGAAACCAAGAGACCCAGTACTTC
CASSQVPGQRNQETQYF
>.|TRBJ1-5|TRBV5-8|.
TGTGCCAGCAGCTACGGGGGGCAGAATCAGCCCCAGCATTTT
CASSYGGQNQPQHF
>.|TRBJ2-7|TRBV7-2|TRBD2
TGTGCCAGCAGCCCACGGACTAGCGGGAGCTACGAGCAGTACTTC
CASSPRTSGSYEQYF
>.|TRBJ1-1|TRBV27|.
TGTGCCAGCAGTTTAAAACCGGGGATGAACACTGAAGCTTTCTTT
CASSLKPGMNTEAFF
>.|TRBJ2-7|TRBV3-1/TRBV3-2|.
TGTGCCAGCAGCCAAGTAAGGGGAGGCGAGCAGTACTTC
CASSQVRGGEQYF
>.|TRBJ2-1|TRBV30|TRBD2
TGTGCCTGGAGTGGAGGGACTAGCGGGTCATACAATGAGCAGTTCTTC
CAWSGGTSGSYNEQFF
>.|TRBJ1-2|TRBV28|TRBD1
TGTGCCAGCACCCGGGGACAGGGAGGACCTATCTATGGCTACACCTTC
CASTRGQGGPIYGYTF
>few|TRBJ1-2|TRBV7-9|TRBD1
TGTGCCAGCAGCTTGTGGGCAGGGGGATATGGCTACACCTTC
CASSLWAGGYGYTF
>.|TRBJ2-2|TRBV2|.
TGTGCCGGAGGCGGGGGCCTAAACACCGGGGAGCTGTTTTTT
CAGGGGLNTGELFF
>once|TRBJ1-3|TRBV6-6|.
TGTGCCAGCACCCGGACATCGACGGACGGAAACACCATATATTTT
CASTRTSTDGNTIYF
>.|TRBJ2-1|TRBV24-1|TRBD2
TGTGCCACCAGTGATGAAGGACTAGCGGGAGACCCTAACAATGAGCAGTTCTTC
CATSDEGLAGDPNNEQFF
>few|TRBJ1-5|TRBV19|TRBD1
TGTGCCAGTAGTCCGCAACAGGGGGATCAGCCCCAGCATTTT
CASSPQQGDQPQHF
>.|TRBJ2-2|TRBV9|.
TGTGCCAGCAATGGTTGGAGGGGACCCGGGGAGCTGTTTTTT
CASNGWRGPGELFF
>few|TRBJ1-6|TRBV5-6|.
TGTGCCAGCAAGCAGGGAAGGACCTATAATTCACCCCTCCACTTT
CASKQGRTYNSPLHF
>.|TRBJ2-3|TRBV2|.
TGTGCCAGCAGTGGACAGGTTAGCACAGATACGCAGTATTTT
CASSGQVSTDTQYF
>.|TRBJ1-1|TRBV28|TRBD1
TGTGCCAGCAGTGAGGCAGGGGGCTTAATGAACACTGAAGCTTTCTTT
CASSEAGGLMNTEAFF
>once|TRBJ1-1|TRBV19|TRBD1
TGTGCCAGTAGTATAACAGGGGGCGCGGTTGAAGCTTTCTTT
CASSITGGAVEAFF
>.|TRBJ1-5|TRBV18|TRBD1
TGTGCCAGCTCAACTACCGGGACAGGGGACCAGCCCCAGCATTTT
CASSTTGTGDQPQHF
>.|TRBJ1-2|TRBV2|TRBD1
TGTGCCAGCAGTGCGGGACAGGCGGCCTATGGCTACACCTTC
CASSAGQAAYGYTF
>.|TRBJ2-7|TRBV15|.
TGTGCCACCAGCAGAGATAAAGCTAGCAGCCGATACGAGCAGTACTTC
CATSRDKASSRYEQYF
>.|TRBJ2-3|TRBV7-9|TRBD1
TGTGCCAGCAGCTCTGGCAGGGGGCCTGGTACGCAGTATTTT
CASSSGRGPGTQYF
>.|TRBJ2-1|TRBV24-1|TRBD1
TGTGCCACCAGTGCCTGGACAGGGAAGGGAGGAGATGAGCAGTTCTTC
CATSAWTGKGGDEQFF
>.|TRBJ2-1|TRBV9|TRBD2
TGTGCCAGCAGCCCACACCCCGGGGGGGCTAGCGGGAATGAGCAGTTCTTC
CASSPHPGGASGNEQFF
>many|TRBJ1-1|TRBV6-5|TRBD1
TGTGCCAGCCAGGGGGCCGGGAACACTGAAGCTTTCTTT
CASQGAGNTEAFF
>few|TRBJ2-4|TRBV2|TRBD1
TGTGCCAGCAGCTCCACAGGGGCAGGAAACATTCAGTACTTC
CASSSTGAGNIQYF
>.|TRBJ2-5|TRBV30|TRBD2
TGTGCCTGGAAGGGTAGCGGGAGCCGGGAGACCCAGTACTTC
CAWKGSGSRETQYF
>.|TRBJ1-1|TRBV5-1|.
TGCGCCAGCAGCCTGTTCGAGAGGAATGGTGAAGCTTTCTTT
CASSLFERNGEAFF
>.|TRBJ2-3|TRBV7-6|.
TGTGCCAGCAGCCCCCAGCGGAAGGGAAAAGATACGCAGTATTTT
CASSPQRKGKDTQYF
>.|TRBJ2-1|TRBV5-1|.
TGCGCCAGCAGCCCGGAGGGCCTCGATGAGCAGTTCTTC
CASSPEGLDEQFF
>.|TRBJ2-3|TRBV4-1|TRBD2
TGCGCCAGCAGCCAGAGCGGGACTAGCGGAACAGATACGCAGTATTTT
CASSQSGTSGTDTQYF